The clone carrying this TCR beta chain turned up a few times. The CDR3 is 16 amino acids. Trimming took 1 base from V and 5 from J, leaving 16 bases between them. In germline, CDR1 is SGHKS, CDR2 YYEKEE (reference sequence). Via MiXCR, TCRdb re-called the RT-PCR reads, giving one row per CDR3 protein. The table includes 400,000 to 450,000 distinct CDR3 sequences, 16% detected once. The sample is drawn from a study of patients and donors after allogeneic stem cell transplantation. This clonotype was sampled from a human donor who was either an allogeneic HSCT recipient or a stem cell or donor lymphocyte infusion donor (not recorded which). It is not recorded whose cells these are; they may come from a transplant donor. Material for sequencing was blood, either unsorted or a sorted T cell fraction (not recorded which). The chain employs TRBV5-5 and TRBJ2-1; a weak D match, TRBD2 (6 bases). CDR3 nucleotides: TGTGCCAGCAGCTTGAAGGCAGGAGGGCTAGACAATGAGCAGTTCTTC. Amino acid sequence: CASSLKAGGLDNEQFF.